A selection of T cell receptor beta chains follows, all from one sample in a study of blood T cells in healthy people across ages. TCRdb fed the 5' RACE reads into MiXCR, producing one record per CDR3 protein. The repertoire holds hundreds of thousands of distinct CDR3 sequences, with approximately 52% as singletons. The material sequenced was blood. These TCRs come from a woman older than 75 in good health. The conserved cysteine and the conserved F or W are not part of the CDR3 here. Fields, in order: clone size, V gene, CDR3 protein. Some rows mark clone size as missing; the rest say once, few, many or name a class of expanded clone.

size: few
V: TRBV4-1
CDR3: ASTLLAGGYYNEQF

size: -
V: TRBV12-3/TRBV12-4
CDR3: ASSLITGALYEQY

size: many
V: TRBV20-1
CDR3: SARDGGRSSYNEQF

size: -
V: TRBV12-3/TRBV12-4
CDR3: ASSRDRAMSSYNEQF

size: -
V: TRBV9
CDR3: ASSADRTSGDTDTQY

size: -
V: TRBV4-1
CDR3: ASSQETSATEQF

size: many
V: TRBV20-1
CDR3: SVRTGTKETQY

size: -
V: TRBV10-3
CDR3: AISEPSRDDYT

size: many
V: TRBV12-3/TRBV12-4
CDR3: ASRTGGLSNQPQH

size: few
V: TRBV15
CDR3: ATSSGQITDTQY

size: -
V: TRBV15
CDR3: ATSTQNQPQH

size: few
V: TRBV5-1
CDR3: ASSLAGEALYNEQF

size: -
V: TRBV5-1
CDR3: ASSPLVSFRNEQY

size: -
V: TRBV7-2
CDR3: ASIRGVNTGELF

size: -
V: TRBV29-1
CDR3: SVYDRVRGEQF

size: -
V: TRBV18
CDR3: ASSPGGGVGATEQF

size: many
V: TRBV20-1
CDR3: SAKVTQNYEQY

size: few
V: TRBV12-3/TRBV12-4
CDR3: ASIQGYNQPQH

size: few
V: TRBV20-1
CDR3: SAGNYEQY

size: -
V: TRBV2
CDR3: ASTSNRRGGHNEQF

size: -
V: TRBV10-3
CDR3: ATRQTEDQPQH

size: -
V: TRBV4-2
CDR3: ASSQEDRDGPGLF

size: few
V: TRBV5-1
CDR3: ASSLDGSWSNEQF

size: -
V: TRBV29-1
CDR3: SVDRAGSNTEAF

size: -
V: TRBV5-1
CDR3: ATQDTRGADTQY

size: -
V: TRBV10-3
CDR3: AIQFGRDGTDTQY

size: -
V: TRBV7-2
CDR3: ASSLTSGMGPEAF

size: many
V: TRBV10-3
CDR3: AISESGAGEETQY

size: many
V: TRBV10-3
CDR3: AISESVIWVHEQY

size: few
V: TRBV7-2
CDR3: ASSMIIGEAGGYT

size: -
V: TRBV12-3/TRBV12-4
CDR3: ANSSPTGATDTQC

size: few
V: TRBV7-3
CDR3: ASSFQGGSPLH

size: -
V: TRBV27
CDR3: ASSLRSNHNEQF

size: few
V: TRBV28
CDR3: ASSSPEPSPLH

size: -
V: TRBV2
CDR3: ASSVANIGGLF

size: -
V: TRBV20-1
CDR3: SARDRRIYEQY

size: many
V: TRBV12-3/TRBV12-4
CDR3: ASSFRQSPYEQY

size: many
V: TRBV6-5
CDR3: ASSPGQFNEQY

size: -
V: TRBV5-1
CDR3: ASSGTEYNEQF

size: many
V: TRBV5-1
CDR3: ASSSGPAGGYNEQF

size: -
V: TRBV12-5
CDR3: ASGLGTRTSAAYEQY

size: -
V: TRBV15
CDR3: ATSRDTEAF

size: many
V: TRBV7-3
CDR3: ASSQDGPNSPLH

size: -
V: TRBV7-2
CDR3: ASSLAVSSSYEQY

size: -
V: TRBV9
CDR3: ASSASTSGVYNEQF

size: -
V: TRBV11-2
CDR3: ASSPRLAGANTGELF

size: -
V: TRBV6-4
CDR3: ASSAGGKGGYT

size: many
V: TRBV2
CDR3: ASKGLDNEQF

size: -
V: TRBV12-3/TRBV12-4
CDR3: ASSTHLWVRGTDTQY

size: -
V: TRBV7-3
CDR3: ANSLTTTGVGELF

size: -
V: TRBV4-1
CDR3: ASSPLARGYAY

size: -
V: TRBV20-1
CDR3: SARESDQPQH

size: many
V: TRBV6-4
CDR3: ASSDSNRVGTEAF

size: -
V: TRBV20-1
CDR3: STRPLAYQETQY